The rows below give T cell receptor beta chains drawn from one sample of a study of shared clonotypes between healthy human individuals. TCRdb keeps only in-frame clones here, not all; method: immunoSEQ multiplex PCR. The sample holds around 1,900,000 clones, about 93% seen once. Sequences were obtained from naive CD8+ T cells from PBMCs. The receptors come from a man younger than 30 in good health. Some clones in this sample may be carry-over from other donors' samples. CDR3s include the opening cysteine and the closing phenylalanine or tryptophan. D genes are given only for firm matches. Not every row has a clone size; where given, it reads once, few, many or a size class.

DNA	CDR3	J	size	D	V
TGTGCCAGCAGCGTAGGAGCTAGCGGGAGCCCCACCGGGGAGCTGTTTTTT	CASSVGASGSPTGELFF	TRBJ2-2	NA	TRBD2	TRBV9
TGTGCCAGTAGTATTTCAAGCGGGAATCCCTACGAGCAGTACTTC	CASSISSGNPYEQYF	TRBJ2-7	NA	TRBD2	TRBV19
TGTGCCAGCAGTCCGCGTGCTGGGGCTAACTATGGCTACACCTTC	CASSPRAGANYGYTF	TRBJ1-2	few	NA	TRBV27
TGTGCCAGCAGCCCCCGCCGGGGGGTCGAGACCCAGTACTTC	CASSPRRGVETQYF	TRBJ2-5	NA	TRBD2	TRBV14
TGTGCCAGCAGTTTGTCCGGGACAGTCCAAGAGACCCAGTACTTC	CASSLSGTVQETQYF	TRBJ2-5	NA	TRBD1	TRBV27
TGTGCCAGCAGCAGATGGCGGGAGGACTACGAGCAGTACTTC	CASSRWREDYEQYF	TRBJ2-7	once	TRBD2	TRBV7-6
TGCGCCAGCAGCCGCCCGACTAGCCTCACCAAAAACATTCAGTACTTC	CASSRPTSLTKNIQYF	TRBJ2-4	NA	TRBD2	TRBV4-1
TGTGCCAGCAGTTCGCCCGACAGGGGGGACTATGGCTACACCTTC	CASSSPDRGDYGYTF	TRBJ1-2	NA	TRBD1	TRBV6-5
TGTGCCAGCAGCTCTTCCGGACGGCGCTACGAGCAGTACTTC	CASSSSGRRYEQYF	TRBJ2-7	NA	NA	TRBV7-8
TGTGCCAGCAGCCCGAGTGGGGGGGCCGGCGACGAGCAGTACTTC	CASSPSGGAGDEQYF	TRBJ2-7	once	NA	TRBV9
TGCGCCAGCAGCCGGAAAGCGGGGACGGGCACCGGGGAGCTGTTTTTT	CASSRKAGTGTGELFF	TRBJ2-2	once	TRBD2	TRBV4-1
TGTGCCTGGAGAGGGCAGCTAAGCTCCTACGAGCAGTACTTC	CAWRGQLSSYEQYF	TRBJ2-7	NA	NA	TRBV30
TGTGCCAGCTCACCACAGGGGGGGCGTCAACCTTCGGCGCAGTATTTT	CASSPQGGRQPSAQYF	TRBJ2-3	once	NA	TRBV18
TGTGCCAGCAGCTCCCCCGGGAACACTGAAGCTTTCTTT	CASSSPGNTEAFF	TRBJ1-1	once	NA	TRBV13
TGCGCCAGCAGCCCCACCCCGGGGGCCGAAGGAAACACCATATATTTT	CASSPTPGAEGNTIYF	TRBJ1-3	NA	NA	TRBV4-3
TGTGCCATCAGTGAGTCCCACGACCTCCTGGGGGAGTTTGAAGCTTTCTTT	CAISESHDLLGEFEAFF	TRBJ1-1	NA	NA	TRBV10-3
TGTGCCAGCAGCGTATTCGGGACAGGGTATGGCGGGGAGCTGTTTTTT	CASSVFGTGYGGELFF	TRBJ2-2	NA	TRBD1	TRBV9
TGCGGGGCAGGGGGTTACGAGCAGTACTTC	CGAGGYEQYF	TRBJ2-7	NA	TRBD1	TRBV6-6
TGTGCCAGCAGTGCTAAACTGGGACACCGGATCGGGGAGCAGTTCTTC	CASSAKLGHRIGEQFF	TRBJ2-1	NA	NA	TRBV28
TGTGCCAGTACCGACGGGGGCATAGGAACTGAAGCTTTCTTT	CASTDGGIGTEAFF	TRBJ1-1	NA	NA	TRBV19
TGTGCCAGCAGTGTTGGGATCTCCTACGAGCAGTACTTC	CASSVGISYEQYF	TRBJ2-7	NA	NA	TRBV6-1
TGTGCCAGCAGTTTAGGGTTGGAACTAGCGGGCGACAATGAGCAGTTCTTC	CASSLGLELAGDNEQFF	TRBJ2-1	NA	TRBD2	TRBV28
TGTGCCAGCGCCTTCCGCTGGGGAAATGAGCAGTTCTTC	CASAFRWGNEQFF	TRBJ2-1	NA	NA	TRBV27
TGTGCCAGCCAGACGGGGACAAACACTGAAGCTTTCTTT	CASQTGTNTEAFF	TRBJ1-1	NA	NA	TRBV6-5
TGTGCCAGCAGCCGTCCCTCTACCCGTGAAGATACCTACGAGCAGTACTTC	CASSRPSTREDTYEQYF	TRBJ2-7	NA	NA	TRBV7-8
TGTGCCAGCAGCTCATGGACTAGCGGGACGGGCTACGAGCAGTACTTC	CASSSWTSGTGYEQYF	TRBJ2-7	NA	TRBD2	TRBV7-9
TGCGCCAGCAGCCAGGTCCGGGACAGGGTAGAAGGCTACACCTTC	CASSQVRDRVEGYTF	TRBJ1-2	NA	TRBD1	TRBV4-3
TGTGCCAGCAGCCAAGCTACAGGGATAGAGAAACTGTTTTTT	CASSQATGIEKLFF	TRBJ1-4	few	NA	TRBV28
TGTGCCAGCAGTTACTCGGACCGACTGAACACTGAAGCTTTCTTT	CASSYSDRLNTEAFF	TRBJ1-1	NA	NA	TRBV6-6
TGTGCCAGTAGTTTTCAGGGCCGGAGGGGCGATCAGCCCCAGCATTTT	CASSFQGRRGDQPQHF	TRBJ1-5	NA	NA	TRBV19
TGCGCCAGCAGCCGGGACAGATTCAATCAGCCCCAGCATTTT	CASSRDRFNQPQHF	TRBJ1-5	once	TRBD1	TRBV4-1
TGTGCCAGCAGCCCTACCGACAGGCCTTATCAGTATGGCTACACCTTC	CASSPTDRPYQYGYTF	TRBJ1-2	NA	NA	TRBV28
TGTGCCAGCAGCCCCCCCGGCACCGTTCAAGAGACCCAGTACTTC	CASSPPGTVQETQYF	TRBJ2-5	NA	NA	TRBV5-4
TGCGCCAGCAGCCAACGGACAGGCTTCTATGGCTACACCTTC	CASSQRTGFYGYTF	TRBJ1-2	NA	TRBD1	TRBV4-3
TGTGCCAGCAGTGAAAGGAACGGCTACGAGCAGTACTTC	CASSERNGYEQYF	TRBJ2-7	NA	NA	TRBV2
TGTGCCAGCAGCCCGGGGGGAGATACGCAGTATTTT	CASSPGGDTQYF	TRBJ2-3	NA	TRBD2	TRBV5-6
TGTGCCAGCAGTTTGGATACTAACTATGGCTACACCTTC	CASSLDTNYGYTF	TRBJ1-2	NA	NA	TRBV27
TGTGCCAGCAGTGAGCAGGGGCCCACCGCTTACAATGAGCAGTTCTTC	CASSEQGPTAYNEQFF	TRBJ2-1	NA	NA	TRBV6-4
TGTGCCAGCAGCCTCGACAGGATGGGCACTGAAGCTTTCTTT	CASSLDRMGTEAFF	TRBJ1-1	NA	NA	TRBV7-6
TGTGCCAGCAGCTCTAGCGGCTTAGCGGGAGACATTCAGTACTTC	CASSSSGLAGDIQYF	TRBJ2-4	NA	TRBD2	TRBV7-9
TGTGCCAGCAGCGTCGGGACAGGGGGCTCCTACGAGCAGTACTTC	CASSVGTGGSYEQYF	TRBJ2-7	NA	TRBD1	TRBV13
TGTGCCAGCAGTTTATTATCGCAGGGGGTTAATGAAAAACTGTTTTTT	CASSLLSQGVNEKLFF	TRBJ1-4	NA	TRBD1	TRBV28
TGCAGCGTTGGTCGAGCCCGGGCTACAGATACGCAGTATTTT	CSVGRARATDTQYF	TRBJ2-3	NA	NA	TRBV29-1
TGTGCCAGCAGCGAGGACAGAAACCCCACTGAAGCTTTCTTT	CASSEDRNPTEAFF	TRBJ1-1	NA	NA	TRBV2
TGTGCCAGCAGTTATCTAAGCGTGAACACCGGGGAGCTGTTTTTT	CASSYLSVNTGELFF	TRBJ2-2	NA	NA	TRBV6-5
TGTGCCAGCAGCTTATATCGACAGCCAAACCATGGCTACACCTTC	CASSLYRQPNHGYTF	TRBJ1-2	NA	NA	TRBV5-8
TGTGCCAGCAGCATGCAGGGGATCATGAACACTGAAGCTTTCTTT	CASSMQGIMNTEAFF	TRBJ1-1	once	NA	TRBV7-3
TGTGCCAGCAGCTTACGGAGGGGGCTCTTAACAAACACCGGGGAGCTGTTTTTT	CASSLRRGLLTNTGELFF	TRBJ2-2	NA	NA	TRBV7-6
TGTGCCAGCAGGGTGACAGGTTTCACCTACGAGCAGTACTTC	CASRVTGFTYEQYF	TRBJ2-7	NA	NA	TRBV6-1
TGTGCCAGCAGTGCGACAGGGGCCAATCAGCCCCAGCATTTT	CASSATGANQPQHF	TRBJ1-5	once	TRBD1	TRBV27
TGTGCCAGCGGGGCGGGAAAACTGTTTTTT	CASGAGKLFF	TRBJ1-4	NA	NA	TRBV27
TGTGCCAGCAGCTTGGGCCCGCTCAAAAGCTCCTACAATGAGCAGTTCTTC	CASSLGPLKSSYNEQFF	TRBJ2-1	NA	NA	TRBV5-8
TGTGCCAGCAGTTTGCGGGAGGGTCTCTATGAGCAGTTCTTC	CASSLREGLYEQFF	TRBJ2-1	NA	TRBD2	TRBV27